A selection of T cell receptor beta chains follows, all from one sample in a study of blood T cell repertoires in COVID-19. Sequenced by immunoSEQ multiplex PCR; TCRdb stores in-frame clones only, minus some. The table shows approximately 360,000 clones, with over 75% occurring only once. Sequencing used PBMCs or T cells enriched from blood (not recorded which). The receptors originated from a woman aged 25-40 years with acute COVID-19. CDR3s include the opening cysteine and the closing phenylalanine or tryptophan. A D gene is named only where the DNA matches it firmly. Expanded clones are given a class, and other clones once, few, many or no size at all.

abundance	v_gene	j_gene	d_gene	CDR3nt	CDR3aa
.	TRBV12-5	TRBJ1-6	TRBD1	TGTGCTAGTGGGGACTCTGGGACAGGCTATAATTCACCCCTCCACTTT	CASGDSGTGYNSPLHF
.	TRBV27	TRBJ1-1	TRBD1	TGTGCCAGCAGACTAGGACAGGGGAAAAGTTATAACACTGAAGCTTTCTTT	CASRLGQGKSYNTEAFF
.	TRBV21-1	TRBJ1-3	.	TGTGCCAGCAGCAAAGCGCGGCGCGTATTCTCTGGAAACACCATATATTTT	CASSKARRVFSGNTIYF
.	TRBV11-2	TRBJ1-4	.	TGTGCCAGCAGCCCACAGCAGGCAGGGGTTCGTGAAAAACTGTTTTTT	CASSPQQAGVREKLFF
.	TRBV3-1/TRBV3-2	TRBJ2-2	TRBD2	TGTGCCAGCAGCCAATTTTCAGGCGGGGGGGCCACCGGGGAGCTGTTTTTT	CASSQFSGGGATGELFF
.	TRBV29-1	TRBJ1-4	.	TGCAGCGTTGAAGATGAAAACCTCGGTGAAAAACTGTTTTTT	CSVEDENLGEKLFF
few	TRBV6-5	TRBJ2-2	.	TGTGCCAGCAGTTACAGCGTCGACCTCCTCACCGGGGAGCTGTTTTTT	CASSYSVDLLTGELFF
.	TRBV30	TRBJ1-1	TRBD1	TGTGCCTGGACCAGACAGGGAGTAGGAACTGAAGCTTTCTTT	CAWTRQGVGTEAFF
.	TRBV2	TRBJ2-7	TRBD1	TGTGCCAGCACCCCAACGGACAGGGGCGGCGAGCAGTACTTC	CASTPTDRGGEQYF
few	TRBV6-5	TRBJ1-1	.	TGTGCCAGCGGCAGAGGAAAAAACACTGAAGCTTTCTTT	CASGRGKNTEAFF
.	TRBV5-1	TRBJ1-1	.	TGCGCCAGCAGCTACGACAGGAACACTGAAGCTTTCTTT	CASSYDRNTEAFF
once	TRBV13	TRBJ1-4	.	TGTGCCAGCAGCTTAGGTTCAGAGGATGAAAAACTGTTTTTT	CASSLGSEDEKLFF
few	TRBV27	TRBJ1-2	.	TGTGCCAGCAGGCTAGGACCCGGGGAAAACTATGGCTACACCTTC	CASRLGPGENYGYTF
.	TRBV30	TRBJ2-5	TRBD2	TGTGCCTGTAGAAGGACTAGCGGGGGGACCCAGTACTTC	CACRRTSGGTQYF
.	TRBV4-1	TRBJ2-7	TRBD1	TGCGCCAGCAGCCAGTCCCTCGCCGGGACAGGGGGCCTCGAGCAGTACTTC	CASSQSLAGTGGLEQYF
.	TRBV6-5	TRBJ1-2	.	TGTGCCAGCAGTTTCCACCCGGGTCCCCGTGGCTACACCTTC	CASSFHPGPRGYTF
.	TRBV29-1	TRBJ1-1	.	TGCAGCGTTGAGATGGTCGGGGGGGAGACTGAAGCTTTCTTT	CSVEMVGGETEAFF
.	TRBV19	TRBJ2-5	TRBD1	TGTGCCAGTAGTACCCAACGGACAGGGCCGGAGACCCAGTACTTC	CASSTQRTGPETQYF
once	TRBV24-1	TRBJ1-2	.	TGTGCCACCAGTGATCCCCGCTGGGAGAGGGAAGGCTATGGCTACACCTTC	CATSDPRWEREGYGYTF
.	TRBV23-1	TRBJ2-1	.	TGCGCCAGCAGTCAAAAGGGGCTGTTCTTC	CASSQKGLFF
.	TRBV10-3	TRBJ1-1	TRBD1	TGTGCCATCAGTGGCCAACAGGGGAAAGAGACTGAAGCTTTCTTT	CAISGQQGKETEAFF
.	TRBV25-1	TRBJ1-2	TRBD1	TGTGCCAGCCAAACAGGGGGCGTGGGCTACACCTTC	CASQTGGVGYTF
.	TRBV4-1	TRBJ2-1	TRBD2	TGCGCCAGCAGCCAAGAAGGTGGCGGCGGGGGGGGCAATGAGCAGTTCTTC	CASSQEGGGGGGNEQFF
.	TRBV5-6	TRBJ1-5	.	TGTGCCAGCAGCTTGAGAAGTGGACAGCAAACCCCCGCCCAGCATTTT	CASSLRSGQQTPAQHF
.	TRBV7-2	TRBJ2-1	TRBD2	TGTGCCAGCGGACTAGCGGGGGTTCACAATGAGCAGTTCTTC	CASGLAGVHNEQFF
.	TRBV29-1	TRBJ1-4	.	TGCAGCGTTGAACAGGCGGGGGGAGAAAAACTGTTTTTT	CSVEQAGGEKLFF
.	TRBV2	TRBJ1-5	.	TGTGCCAGCAGTGAGGGGGGACATCAGCCCCAGCATTTT	CASSEGGHQPQHF
.	TRBV19	TRBJ2-2	TRBD2	TGTGCCAGTAGTATACTAGCGGGGGGGCTTTCCAGGACCGGGGAGCTGTTTTTT	CASSILAGGLSRTGELFF
.	TRBV5-1	TRBJ1-2	TRBD1	TGCGCCAGCAGCTTAGGCCAGGGGGAACTCTATGGCTACACCTTC	CASSLGQGELYGYTF
.	TRBV7-3	TRBJ2-6	.	TGTGCCAGCAGCCCTCGATCCACACAGGGCCCCTCTGGGGCCAACGTCCTGACTTTC	CASSPRSTQGPSGANVLTF
few	TRBV5-4	TRBJ2-1	TRBD2	TGTGCCAGCAGCTTGGGGGGGGGACGGAATGAGCAGTTCTTC	CASSLGGGRNEQFF
.	TRBV7-2	TRBJ2-7	.	TGTGCCAGCAGCTTAAACGGGATCGGGGCCTACGAGCAGTACTTC	CASSLNGIGAYEQYF
.	TRBV9	TRBJ2-7	.	TGTGCCAGCAGCGCCGACAGCTCCTACGAGCAGTACTTC	CASSADSSYEQYF
once	TRBV3-1/TRBV3-2	TRBJ2-3	.	TGTGCCAGCAGCCAAGCCCGGGGGGATACGCAGTATTTT	CASSQARGDTQYF
.	TRBV19	TRBJ1-3	.	TGTGCCAGTAGGAGCAGGATGCCTTTTGGAAACACCATATATTTT	CASRSRMPFGNTIYF
few	TRBV7-2	TRBJ1-1	TRBD1	TGTGCCAGCAGCGCACGACAGGGGCTTGAAGCTTTCTTT	CASSARQGLEAFF
.	TRBV4-1	TRBJ1-1	TRBD1	TGCGCCAGCAGCCACCAGGGACAGATGAACACTGAAGCTTTCTTT	CASSHQGQMNTEAFF
.	TRBV7-2	TRBJ2-3	.	TGTGCCAGCAGCTTATCCGCAGATACGCAGTATTTT	CASSLSADTQYF
.	TRBV24-1	TRBJ1-2	.	TGTGCCACCAGTGATGAGGTTATGGGCTACACCTTC	CATSDEVMGYTF
once	TRBV7-2	TRBJ1-2	.	TGTGCCAGCAGCTTAGGAGGTAGCGGGATCTATGGCTACACCTTC	CASSLGGSGIYGYTF
.	TRBV27	TRBJ2-1	TRBD2	TGTGCCAGCAGTCTCCGACTAGCGGGGGGGCTCAGAGCCTACAATGAGCAGTTCTTC	CASSLRLAGGLRAYNEQFF
.	TRBV5-1	TRBJ2-1	.	TGCGCCAGCAGCTTGGCTCTCGATGAGCAGTTCTTC	CASSLALDEQFF
.	TRBV2	TRBJ1-1	TRBD1	TGTGCCAGCAGCTGGGACAGGGTAGCCACTGAAGCTTTCTTT	CASSWDRVATEAFF
.	TRBV7-9	TRBJ2-1	TRBD2	TGTGCCATAAGCGGGGCCTACAATGAGCAGTTCTTC	CAISGAYNEQFF
.	TRBV29-1	TRBJ1-1	.	TGCAGTCCGACAGAGAACACTGAAGCTTTCTTT	CSPTENTEAFF
.	TRBV25-1	TRBJ2-3	.	TGTGCCAGCATTGGCAGGGTGAGCACAGATACGCAGTATTTT	CASIGRVSTDTQYF
.	TRBV24-1	TRBJ2-3	.	TGTGCCACCAGTGAAGTGGGGGCCCAGGATACGCAGTATTTT	CATSEVGAQDTQYF
.	TRBV5-1	TRBJ2-7	.	TGCGCCAGCAGCCCGAATACAGGGAAAAACGAGCAGTACTTC	CASSPNTGKNEQYF
.	TRBV7-2	TRBJ2-1	TRBD2	TGTGCCAGCAGCTTCCTAGCGGGGACCTCCTACAATGAGCAGTTCTTC	CASSFLAGTSYNEQFF
.	TRBV11-3	TRBJ2-3	TRBD2	TGTGCCAGCAGCTTAGGGCCGTGGGAGGGTCGCACAGATACGCAGTATTTT	CASSLGPWEGRTDTQYF
.	TRBV25-1	TRBJ2-7	TRBD2	TGTGCCAGCAGTGAATATTTAGCGGGGGAATCCGAGCAGTACTTC	CASSEYLAGESEQYF
few	TRBV28	TRBJ1-6	.	TGTGCCAGCAGTTTAAGTAGGGGGTCGGGGCAACCCCTCCACTTT	CASSLSRGSGQPLHF
.	TRBV5-1	TRBJ2-5	TRBD2	TGCGCCAGCAGCTTGGGGGCGGGGGAACCGGTCCAAGAGACCCAGTACTTC	CASSLGAGEPVQETQYF
.	TRBV7-2	TRBJ2-3	.	TGTGCCAGCAGCTTAATCTCGGATACGCAGTATTTT	CASSLISDTQYF